Listed below are T cell receptor beta chains from one sample, sequenced in a study of cytomegalovirus exposure and HLA in healthy donors. The repertoire was sequenced with immunoSEQ multiplex PCR; TCRdb's copy has only in-frame clones and lacks some. The table lists about 180,000 clones, more than 65% of them singletons, with roughly 2.5% in the top ten. The sequencing input was PBMCs. All receptors derive from a woman in her 30s in good health and CMV-seropositive. CDR3s include the opening cysteine and the closing phenylalanine or tryptophan. The D gene is left open where the match is weak. Size is omitted from some rows. Given values are once, few, many or a class for expanded clones.

D gene | J gene | V gene | clone size | CDR3 protein | CDR3 DNA
- | TRBJ1-3 | TRBV18 | - | CASSPPGTSSGNTIYF | TGTGCCAGCTCACCCCCCGGGACAAGCTCTGGAAACACCATATATTTT
- | TRBJ2-1 | TRBV4-3 | - | CASSQEWQGKYNEQFF | TGCGCCAGCAGCCAAGAATGGCAGGGGAAATACAATGAGCAGTTCTTC
- | TRBJ1-5 | TRBV9 | - | CASSVGVGEDQPQHF | TGTGCCAGCAGCGTAGGGGTAGGGGAAGACCAGCCCCAGCATTTT
- | TRBJ2-7 | TRBV19 | once | CATTGRDEQYF | TGTGCCACCACGGGTCGGGACGAGCAGTACTTC
TRBD1 | TRBJ1-1 | TRBV29-1 | - | CSTGQGNTEAFF | TGCAGCACCGGACAGGGGAACACTGAAGCTTTCTTT
TRBD1 | TRBJ1-2 | TRBV7-9 | few | CASSLQGAEGYTF | TGTGCCAGCAGCCTACAGGGGGCGGAGGGCTACACCTTC
- | TRBJ1-1 | TRBV28 | - | CASGLVAAEAFF | TGTGCCAGCGGCCTAGTGGCAGCTGAAGCTTTCTTT
- | TRBJ2-7 | TRBV6-5 | once | CASSFGTGDEQYF | TGTGCCAGCAGTTTTGGGACGGGGGACGAGCAGTACTTC
TRBD2 | TRBJ2-3 | TRBV5-4 | - | CASSPERGLRTDTQYF | TGTGCCAGCAGCCCGGAGCGGGGGCTGCGCACAGATACGCAGTATTTT
TRBD1 | TRBJ2-3 | TRBV7-8 | - | CASSPTTGQGDTQYF | TGTGCCAGCAGCCCCACGACAGGGCAGGGAGATACGCAGTATTTT
- | TRBJ2-7 | TRBV28 | few | CASSLPPPPPGLRPHEQYF | TGTGCCAGCAGTTTGCCTCCTCCTCCTCCCGGGTTAAGGCCTCACGAGCAGTACTTC
- | TRBJ2-1 | TRBV11-2 | - | CASSLITGGALGEQFF | TGTGCCAGCAGCCTCATAACCGGCGGGGCGTTAGGTGAGCAGTTCTTC
TRBD2 | TRBJ2-7 | TRBV9 | - | CASSVEGGGLYEQYF | TGTGCCAGCAGCGTAGAAGGCGGGGGACTCTACGAGCAGTACTTC
- | TRBJ2-7 | TRBV6-5 | - | CASRPLAGIGEQYF | TGTGCCAGCAGGCCTCTCGCCGGGATCGGGGAGCAGTACTTC